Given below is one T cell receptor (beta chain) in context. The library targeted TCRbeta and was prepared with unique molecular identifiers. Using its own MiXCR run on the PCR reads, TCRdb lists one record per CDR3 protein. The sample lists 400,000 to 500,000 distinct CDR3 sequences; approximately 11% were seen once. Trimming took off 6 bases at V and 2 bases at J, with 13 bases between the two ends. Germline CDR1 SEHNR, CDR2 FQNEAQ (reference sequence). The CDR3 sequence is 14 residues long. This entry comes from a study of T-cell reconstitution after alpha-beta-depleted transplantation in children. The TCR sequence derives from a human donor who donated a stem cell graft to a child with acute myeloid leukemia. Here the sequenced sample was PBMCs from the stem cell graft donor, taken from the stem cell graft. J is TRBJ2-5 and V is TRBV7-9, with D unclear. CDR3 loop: CASREQGPQETQYF. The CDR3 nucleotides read TGTGCCAGCAGAGAACAAGGGCCTCAAGAGACCCAGTACTTC.